The 17 T cell receptor beta chains presented below share a single source sample, sequenced in a study of technical replicates of blood from a few donors. Method: immunoSEQ multiplex PCR; TCRdb's copy keeps in-frame clones and lacks some. The repertoire includes 65,000 to 95,000 clones, around 97% of them detected once, and approximately 0.3% sits in the top ten. Sequences were obtained from T cells isolated from PBMCs. Source of these receptors: a human donor in good health.

The V call is TRBV5-4, the J call TRBJ1-1, with 7 nucleotides matching TRBD1. The germline CDR1 and CDR2 sequences are SGHNT and YYREEE (reference sequence). V was pared by 0 bases and J by 1 base, with 0 bases of the junction left unmatched. CDR3 length: 14 amino acids. CDR3 region: CASSLGDRNTEAFF. The CDR3 DNA reads as TGTGCCAGCAGCTTGGGGGACAGGAACACTGAAGCTTTCTTT.

The chain links TRBV6-5 to TRBJ1-2; D is possibly TRBD1 (6 bases). Germline CDR1 reads MNHEY; CDR2 reads SVGAGI. The CDR3 length is 11 residues. V shed 4 bases and J shed 8 bases, with 8 bases lying between them. The DNA for the CDR3 is TGTGCCAGCAGTTTAGGGGGAGGCTACACCTTC. As protein: CASSLGGGYTF.

This chain joins TRBV4-3 and TRBJ2-2, with D possibly being TRBD2 (7 bases). The germline gives CDR1 LGHNA, CDR2 YSLEER. The germline V and J ends were trimmed by 0 bases and 4 bases, with 18 bases remaining between them. The CDR3 is made up of 18 amino acids. CDR3 coding DNA: TGCGCCAGCAGCCAAGATGTAAAGGGGGGGAGCCCCACCGGGGAGCTGTTTTTT. Its translation: CASSQDVKGGSPTGELFF.

Concerning this clone itself: Other DNA sequences in this sample translate to the same CDR3. The chain has TRBV11-2 and TRBJ2-2, with TRBD2 matching over 15 bases. CDR1 and CDR2 from the germline V gene are SGHAT and FQNNGV. J was trimmed by 4 bases and V by 3 bases; bases with no gene match: 0. The CDR3 runs 16 residues. This CDR3 reads CASSLGLAGGTGELFF. The CDR3 bases are TGTGCCAGCAGCTTGGGACTAGCGGGAGGCACCGGGGAGCTGTTTTTT.

The V call is TRBV11-3, the J call TRBJ2-6, with TRBD2 as a possible D gene (6 bases). CDR3 size: 17 residues. The germline V and J ends were trimmed by 0 bases and 3 bases, with 12 bases remaining between them. From germline, CDR1 is SGHNT and CDR2 YENEEA. The CDR3 DNA reads as TGTGCCAGCAGCTTAGAATGGGGGGATGGTGGGGCCAACGTCCTGACTTTC. Protein: CASSLEWGDGGANVLTF.

This sequence joins TRBV5-4 and TRBJ2-7, with a possible D match to TRBD1 (5 bases). Germline V gene sequence: CDR1 SGHNT, CDR2 YYREEE (reference sequence). This CDR3 contains 13 residues. V dropped 3 bases and J dropped 4 bases, with 11 bases sitting between them. CDR3 bases: TGTGCCAGCAGCTCGGACACAGGTTACGAGCAGTACTTC. It encodes CASSSDTGYEQYF. Full variable domain (outside the CDR3, taken from reference TRBV5-4 and TRBJ2-7): ETGVTQSPTHLIKTRGQQVTLRCSSQSGHNTVSWYQQALGQGPQFIFQYYREEENGRGNFPPRFSGLQFPNYSSELNVNALELDDSALYLCASSSDTGYEQYFGPGTRLTVT.

The chain combines TRBV6-5 with TRBJ1-1; maybe TRBD1 (6 bases). V lost 4 bases and J 9 bases, leaving 12 bases between the germline ends. In germline, CDR1 is MNHEY, CDR2 SVGAGI. The CDR3 consists of 12 residues. CDR3 nucleotides: TGTGCCAGCAGTTCGCGGACAGACCAAGCTTTCTTT. Translated, it gives CASSSRTDQAFF.

This chain joins TRBV6-5 and TRBJ1-4, with D uncertain. CDR3 length: 13 residues. Germline CDR1 MNHEY, CDR2 SVGAGI. V shed 8 bases and J shed 0 bases, with 7 bases lying between them. The chain's CDR3 is CASLDTTNEKLFF. The CDR3 bases are TGTGCCAGCCTAGATACAACTAATGAAAAACTGTTTTTT.

The chain employs TRBV9 and TRBJ2-3; possibly TRBD1 for D (5 bases). CDR1 and CDR2 (germline): SGDLS, YYNGEE. Trimming pared 1 base from V and 2 bases from J, leaving 17 bases between. The CDR3 loop spans 17 amino acids. In DNA, the CDR3 is TGTGCCAGCAGCGTACTGGAGACAGAGAGCGCCACAGATACGCAGTATTTT. Translation gives CASSVLETESATDTQYF.

The chain combines TRBV27 with TRBJ1-2; perhaps TRBD1 as D (6 bases). This CDR3 region has 13 residues. V lost 5 bases and J 5 bases, leaving 12 bases between the germline ends. The germline gives CDR1 MNHEY, CDR2 SMNVEV (reference sequence). CDR3 in amino acids: CASSGGDKYGYTF. DNA of the CDR3: TGTGCCAGCAGTGGGGGGGACAAATATGGCTACACCTTC.

The J gene is TRBJ2-7, the V gene TRBV19; 11 nucleotides line up with TRBD1. The CDR3 sequence is 13 residues long. Germline V gene lookup returns CDR1 LNHDA and CDR2 SQIVND (reference sequence). J lost 5 bases, V lost 10 bases, and 7 bases had no gene match. As DNA, the CDR3 is TGTGCCACCACGGGACAGGGGGTTCACGAGCAGTACTTC. It translates to CATTGQGVHEQYF.

This clone was counted a single time. The V call is TRBV28, the J call TRBJ1-5; D not certain. CDR3 length: 15 residues. Germline V lookup: CDR1 MDHEN, CDR2 SYDVKM. The germline V and J ends were trimmed by 2 bases and 1 base, with 9 bases remaining between them. DNA of the CDR3: TGTGCCAGCAGTTTAAGAGGCCTAAGCAATCAGCCCCAGCATTTT. This encodes CASSLRGLSNQPQHF.

V and J are TRBV27 and TRBJ2-1; D gene ambiguous. This CDR3 has 15 amino acids. V lost 2 bases, J lost 12 bases, and 20 bases lay in between. Germline CDR1 reads MNHEY; CDR2 reads SMNVEV (reference sequence). The CDR3 sequence is CASSLDQLSPRVQFF. DNA of the CDR3: TGTGCCAGCAGTTTAGACCAACTATCCCCTCGGGTGCAGTTCTTC.

V gene TRBV29-1 combines with J gene TRBJ1-1; D may be TRBD1 (6 bases). Germline lookup yields CDR1 SQVTM and CDR2 ANQGSEA. Trimming took off 4 bases at V and 1 base at J, with 13 bases between the two ends. The CDR3 consists of 14 residues. The CDR3 reads CSVGLGQTNTEAFF. CDR3 DNA: TGCAGCGTTGGGCTAGGACAGACGAACACTGAAGCTTTCTTT.

The chain recombines TRBV19 with TRBJ2-2; TRBD2 matches at 10 bases. After removal of 6 bases from V and 4 bases from J, the junction contained 5 bases not matched to a gene. This CDR3 is 15 amino acids long. Germline loops: CDR1 LNHDA, CDR2 SQIVND (reference sequence). The CDR3 region is CASSWASGGTGELFF. CDR3 nucleotide sequence: TGTGCCAGTAGCTGGGCTAGCGGGGGCACCGGGGAGCTGTTTTTT. Full variable domain (outside the CDR3, taken from reference TRBV19 and TRBJ2-2): DGGITQSPKYLFRKEGQNVTLSCEQNLNHDAMYWYRQDPGQGLRLIYYSQIVNDFQKGDIAEGYSVSREKKESFPLTVTSAQKNPTAFYLCASSWASGGTGELFFGEGSRLTVL.

This clone showed up just once. The chain employs TRBV6-5 and TRBJ2-7, with a possible D match to TRBD2 (5 bases). CDR3 length equals 15 residues. The V gene's germline CDR1 is MNHEY and CDR2 SVGAGI. Trimming left V 3 bases short and J 0 bases short, with 12 bases between. DNA for the CDR3: TGTGCCAGCAGTTATGGACTTTTGAGCTCCTACGAGCAGTACTTC. Translation: CASSYGLLSSYEQYF.

J is TRBJ2-3 and V is TRBV27; no clear D. This CDR3 is built from 14 residues. V lost 0 bases, J lost 1 base, and 5 bases lay in between. Germline CDR1 MNHEY, CDR2 SMNVEV (reference sequence). CDR3 region: CASSLSIGTDTQYF. In DNA form, the CDR3 reads TGTGCCAGCAGTTTATCGATAGGCACAGATACGCAGTATTTT.